Listed below are T cell receptor beta chains from one sample, sequenced in a study of cytomegalovirus exposure and HLA in healthy donors. The repertoire was sequenced with immunoSEQ multiplex PCR; TCRdb's copy has only in-frame clones and lacks some. The sample includes 150,000 to 200,000 clones, 75% of them seen just once. Sequenced sample: PBMCs. The receptors stem from a young man in good health and CMV-seropositive. CDR3s include the opening cysteine and the closing phenylalanine or tryptophan. Fields, in order: clone size, D gene, J gene, CDR3 length, V gene, CDR3 protein, CDR3 DNA. The D gene is left open where the match is weak. Some rows have no size entry. The others give once, few or many, or a class for an expanded clone.

clone size: -
D gene: -
J gene: TRBJ2-1
CDR3 length: 16
V gene: TRBV11-3
CDR3 protein: CASSPQSLSSYNEQFF
CDR3 DNA: TGTGCCAGCAGCCCCCAAAGTTTGAGCTCCTACAATGAGCAGTTCTTC

clone size: -
D gene: TRBD2
J gene: TRBJ2-1
CDR3 length: 20
V gene: TRBV9
CDR3 protein: CASSPHSTLAGGPLYNEQFF
CDR3 DNA: TGTGCCAGCAGCCCCCACAGTACTCTAGCGGGAGGGCCTCTCTACAATGAGCAGTTCTTC

clone size: -
D gene: -
J gene: TRBJ2-1
CDR3 length: 15
V gene: TRBV7-9
CDR3 protein: CASSFQRGPAGEQFF
CDR3 DNA: TGTGCCAGCAGCTTTCAGCGTGGGCCCGCGGGTGAGCAGTTCTTC

clone size: -
D gene: -
J gene: TRBJ2-7
CDR3 length: 16
V gene: TRBV7-9
CDR3 protein: CASSLGLGGDPYEQYF
CDR3 DNA: TGTGCCAGCAGCTTAGGGTTGGGGGGAGATCCCTACGAGCAGTACTTC

clone size: -
D gene: TRBD1
J gene: TRBJ2-6
CDR3 length: 16
V gene: TRBV7-2
CDR3 protein: CASSSLAGGRANVLTF
CDR3 DNA: TGTGCCAGCAGCTCTCTTGCAGGGGGACGAGCCAACGTCCTGACTTTC

clone size: -
D gene: -
J gene: TRBJ2-3
CDR3 length: 14
V gene: TRBV7-9
CDR3 protein: CASSLVGGRDTQYF
CDR3 DNA: TGTGCCAGCAGCTTAGTAGGGGGTCGAGATACGCAGTATTTT

clone size: -
D gene: TRBD2
J gene: TRBJ2-3
CDR3 length: 15
V gene: TRBV7-2
CDR3 protein: CASSFQRGGTDTQYF
CDR3 DNA: TGTGCCAGCAGCTTCCAGCGGGGGGGCACAGATACGCAGTATTTT

clone size: -
D gene: TRBD2
J gene: TRBJ2-5
CDR3 length: 15
V gene: TRBV28
CDR3 protein: CASSLRLAGLKSQYF
CDR3 DNA: TGTGCCAGCAGTTTAAGACTAGCGGGCCTTAAGAGCCAGTACTTC

clone size: -
D gene: -
J gene: TRBJ2-7
CDR3 length: 13
V gene: TRBV5-1
CDR3 protein: CASSARLDYEQYF
CDR3 DNA: TGCGCCAGCAGCGCCCGACTCGACTACGAGCAGTACTTC

clone size: -
D gene: TRBD1
J gene: TRBJ2-7
CDR3 length: 13
V gene: TRBV19
CDR3 protein: CASSGTGGHEQYF
CDR3 DNA: TGTGCCAGTTCGGGGACAGGGGGCCACGAGCAGTACTTC

clone size: once
D gene: TRBD1
J gene: TRBJ2-5
CDR3 length: 15
V gene: TRBV6-1
CDR3 protein: CASSVRDRGQETQYF
CDR3 DNA: TGTGCCAGCAGTGTCCGGGACAGGGGGCAAGAGACCCAGTACTTC

clone size: few
D gene: TRBD2
J gene: TRBJ2-7
CDR3 length: 13
V gene: TRBV28
CDR3 protein: CASYRGGTYEQYF
CDR3 DNA: TGTGCCAGTTACCGGGGGGGAACCTACGAGCAGTACTTC

clone size: -
D gene: -
J gene: TRBJ1-5
CDR3 length: 14
V gene: TRBV6-1
CDR3 protein: CASTKQDSNQPQHF
CDR3 DNA: TGTGCCAGCACCAAACAGGATAGCAATCAGCCCCAGCATTTT

clone size: -
D gene: -
J gene: TRBJ1-1
CDR3 length: 13
V gene: TRBV7-9
CDR3 protein: CASSSDRIAEAFF
CDR3 DNA: TGTGCCAGCAGCTCGGACAGAATCGCTGAAGCTTTCTTT

clone size: -
D gene: -
J gene: TRBJ2-7
CDR3 length: 14
V gene: TRBV7-8
CDR3 protein: CASSLVLLVSEQYF
CDR3 DNA: TGTGCCAGCAGCTTAGTCTTGTTAGTTTCCGAGCAGTACTTC

clone size: -
D gene: TRBD1
J gene: TRBJ1-1
CDR3 length: 16
V gene: TRBV5-5
CDR3 protein: CASSFPRTGVNTEAFF
CDR3 DNA: TGTGCCAGCAGCTTCCCGAGGACAGGGGTGAACACTGAAGCTTTCTTT

clone size: few
D gene: -
J gene: TRBJ2-5
CDR3 length: 14
V gene: TRBV7-9
CDR3 protein: CASSLGEAEETQYF
CDR3 DNA: TGTGCCAGCAGCTTAGGTGAAGCGGAAGAGACCCAGTACTTC

clone size: -
D gene: -
J gene: TRBJ2-7
CDR3 length: 12
V gene: TRBV2
CDR3 protein: CASSEDNYEQYF
CDR3 DNA: TGTGCCAGCAGTGAAGACAACTACGAGCAGTACTTC

clone size: -
D gene: -
J gene: TRBJ2-5
CDR3 length: 11
V gene: TRBV30
CDR3 protein: CAWSGQRSQYF
CDR3 DNA: TGTGCCTGGAGTGGGCAGAGGTCCCAGTACTTC

clone size: -
D gene: -
J gene: TRBJ2-5
CDR3 length: 15
V gene: TRBV15
CDR3 protein: CATSRDSEAQETQYF
CDR3 DNA: TGTGCCACCAGCAGAGATTCTGAGGCGCAAGAGACCCAGTACTTC

clone size: few
D gene: -
J gene: TRBJ1-2
CDR3 length: 12
V gene: TRBV19
CDR3 protein: CASSVTDYGYTF
CDR3 DNA: TGTGCCAGTAGTGTAACAGACTATGGCTACACCTTC

clone size: -
D gene: TRBD1
J gene: TRBJ1-5
CDR3 length: 17
V gene: TRBV28
CDR3 protein: CASSSHDPGQGDGTQHF
CDR3 DNA: TGTGCCAGCAGTTCACATGATCCAGGACAGGGCGATGGGACCCAGCATTTT

clone size: -
D gene: TRBD2
J gene: TRBJ2-1
CDR3 length: 15
V gene: TRBV6-5
CDR3 protein: CASRTTSGTLGEQFF
CDR3 DNA: TGTGCCAGCAGGACTACTAGCGGGACCTTGGGTGAGCAGTTCTTC

clone size: -
D gene: -
J gene: TRBJ2-5
CDR3 length: 14
V gene: TRBV19
CDR3 protein: CASSRTLMGETQYF
CDR3 DNA: TGTGCCAGTAGTAGGACTCTTATGGGAGAGACCCAGTACTTC

clone size: once
D gene: TRBD1
J gene: TRBJ2-2
CDR3 length: 15
V gene: TRBV5-1
CDR3 protein: CATTPGTGGTGELFF
CDR3 DNA: TGCGCCACCACTCCCGGGACAGGGGGAACCGGGGAGCTGTTTTTT

clone size: -
D gene: TRBD1
J gene: TRBJ2-7
CDR3 length: 15
V gene: TRBV12-5
CDR3 protein: CASGQSPDRVYEQYF
CDR3 DNA: TGTGCTAGTGGACAATCCCCGGACAGGGTGTACGAGCAGTACTTC

clone size: -
D gene: -
J gene: TRBJ1-1
CDR3 length: 13
V gene: TRBV19
CDR3 protein: CASLREENTEAFF
CDR3 DNA: TGTGCCAGCCTCCGGGAGGAGAACACTGAAGCTTTCTTT

clone size: -
D gene: TRBD2
J gene: TRBJ2-7
CDR3 length: 19
V gene: TRBV6-1
CDR3 protein: CASSVSLTTGTSNPHEQYF
CDR3 DNA: TGTGCCAGCAGTGTCTCGCTAACAACCGGGACTAGTAACCCGCACGAGCAGTACTTC

clone size: -
D gene: TRBD2
J gene: TRBJ2-7
CDR3 length: 16
V gene: TRBV6-5
CDR3 protein: CASSYSGGLAGDEQYF
CDR3 DNA: TGTGCCAGCAGTTACTCGGGGGGACTAGCGGGCGACGAGCAGTACTTC

clone size: -
D gene: TRBD2
J gene: TRBJ2-1
CDR3 length: 15
V gene: TRBV29-1
CDR3 protein: CSVDAVTGGDNEQFF
CDR3 DNA: TGCAGCGTTGACGCCGTAACGGGAGGGGACAATGAGCAGTTCTTC

clone size: -
D gene: TRBD1
J gene: TRBJ2-5
CDR3 length: 12
V gene: TRBV28
CDR3 protein: CASSTGGETQYF
CDR3 DNA: TGTGCCAGCAGTACAGGGGGGGAGACCCAGTACTTC

clone size: few
D gene: TRBD1
J gene: TRBJ1-4
CDR3 length: 14
V gene: TRBV27
CDR3 protein: CASKPGTVNEKLFF
CDR3 DNA: TGTGCCAGCAAACCAGGGACAGTTAATGAAAAACTGTTTTTT

clone size: -
D gene: TRBD2
J gene: TRBJ2-5
CDR3 length: 15
V gene: TRBV7-2
CDR3 protein: CASSFSGSWEETQYF
CDR3 DNA: TGTGCCAGCAGCTTCAGCGGGAGTTGGGAAGAGACCCAGTACTTC

clone size: -
D gene: -
J gene: TRBJ1-1
CDR3 length: 15
V gene: TRBV7-2
CDR3 protein: CASSLGGQGGTEAFF
CDR3 DNA: TGTGCCAGCAGCTTAGGAGGTCAGGGAGGCACTGAAGCTTTCTTT

clone size: -
D gene: -
J gene: TRBJ1-5
CDR3 length: 13
V gene: TRBV6-1
CDR3 protein: CASSIYGDQPQHF
CDR3 DNA: TGTGCCAGCAGTATTTACGGGGATCAGCCCCAGCATTTT

clone size: -
D gene: -
J gene: TRBJ2-2
CDR3 length: 12
V gene: TRBV7-9
CDR3 protein: CASSAGPRELFF
CDR3 DNA: TGTGCCAGCAGCGCGGGACCCCGGGAGCTGTTTTTT

clone size: -
D gene: -
J gene: TRBJ1-3
CDR3 length: 15
V gene: TRBV2
CDR3 protein: CASRTHRVSGNTIYF
CDR3 DNA: TGTGCCAGCAGGACCCACAGGGTCTCCGGAAACACCATATATTTT

clone size: -
D gene: TRBD2
J gene: TRBJ2-2
CDR3 length: 18
V gene: TRBV5-1
CDR3 protein: CASSSGLAGGPGTGELFF
CDR3 DNA: TGCGCCAGCAGCTCAGGACTAGCGGGAGGGCCGGGCACCGGGGAGCTGTTTTTT

clone size: -
D gene: TRBD2
J gene: TRBJ2-7
CDR3 length: 17
V gene: TRBV5-4
CDR3 protein: CASSLKGSGRATYEQYF
CDR3 DNA: TGTGCCAGCAGCTTGAAAGGTAGTGGGAGGGCCACCTACGAGCAGTACTTC

clone size: -
D gene: TRBD1
J gene: TRBJ2-5
CDR3 length: 14
V gene: TRBV7-7
CDR3 protein: CASSLQDREETQYF
CDR3 DNA: TGTGCTAGCAGCCTACAGGACAGGGAAGAGACCCAGTACTTC

clone size: -
D gene: TRBD2
J gene: TRBJ2-7
CDR3 length: 14
V gene: TRBV27
CDR3 protein: CASSSQSPTSGMYF
CDR3 DNA: TGTGCCAGCAGTTCTCAATCTCCCACTAGCGGAATGTACTTC

clone size: -
D gene: TRBD2
J gene: TRBJ2-2
CDR3 length: 17
V gene: TRBV28
CDR3 protein: CASIKRGLAGGSGELFF
CDR3 DNA: TGTGCCAGCATCAAAAGGGGACTAGCGGGAGGATCCGGGGAGCTGTTTTTT

clone size: once
D gene: TRBD2
J gene: TRBJ2-3
CDR3 length: 16
V gene: TRBV7-3
CDR3 protein: CASSPSGRTSTDTQYF
CDR3 DNA: TGTGCCAGCAGCCCGAGCGGGAGAACAAGCACAGATACGCAGTATTTT

clone size: few
D gene: TRBD2
J gene: TRBJ2-3
CDR3 length: 17
V gene: TRBV4-2
CDR3 protein: CASSRVTSGSSTDTQYF
CDR3 DNA: TGTGCCAGCAGTCGGGTGACTAGCGGGTCTAGCACAGATACGCAGTATTTT

clone size: -
D gene: -
J gene: TRBJ1-4
CDR3 length: 16
V gene: TRBV7-9
CDR3 protein: CASSLLQGVNNEKLFF
CDR3 DNA: TGTGCCAGCAGCTTATTACAGGGCGTTAATAATGAAAAACTGTTTTTT

clone size: few
D gene: -
J gene: TRBJ1-2
CDR3 length: 13
V gene: TRBV11-2
CDR3 protein: CASSLGTSRGYTF
CDR3 DNA: TGTGCCAGCAGCTTAGGGACATCTCGGGGCTACACCTTC

clone size: -
D gene: TRBD2
J gene: TRBJ2-4
CDR3 length: 16
V gene: TRBV28
CDR3 protein: CASSLWAAGGSNIQYF
CDR3 DNA: TGTGCCAGCAGTTTATGGGCAGCGGGAGGGTCCAACATTCAGTACTTC

clone size: -
D gene: TRBD1
J gene: TRBJ1-2
CDR3 length: 15
V gene: TRBV6-1
CDR3 protein: CASSAAATGAYGYTF
CDR3 DNA: TGTGCCAGCAGTGCCGCCGCCACAGGGGCCTATGGCTACACCTTC

clone size: -
D gene: -
J gene: TRBJ2-1
CDR3 length: 18
V gene: TRBV5-1
CDR3 protein: CASSARPGDSPGYNEQFF
CDR3 DNA: TGCGCCAGCAGCGCACGACCGGGAGACTCCCCGGGCTACAATGAGCAGTTCTTC

clone size: many
D gene: -
J gene: TRBJ2-3
CDR3 length: 14
V gene: TRBV6-5
CDR3 protein: CASRSKSGSDTQYF
CDR3 DNA: TGTGCCAGCCGGTCTAAATCGGGTTCAGATACGCAGTATTTT

clone size: -
D gene: -
J gene: TRBJ1-1
CDR3 length: 13
V gene: TRBV7-8
CDR3 protein: CASSQGGNTEAFF
CDR3 DNA: TGTGCCAGCTCTCAGGGAGGGAACACTGAAGCTTTCTTT

clone size: -
D gene: -
J gene: TRBJ1-5
CDR3 length: 13
V gene: TRBV18
CDR3 protein: CASSLDAVEPQHF
CDR3 DNA: TGTGCCAGCTCCCTCGATGCGGTTGAGCCCCAGCATTTT

clone size: -
D gene: -
J gene: TRBJ2-7
CDR3 length: 17
V gene: TRBV12-2
CDR3 protein: CASRLGRTGTGRDEQYF
CDR3 DNA: TGTGCAAGTCGCTTAGGCCGTACTGGGACAGGTCGCGATGAGCAGTACTTC